A selection of T cell receptor beta chains follows, all from one sample in a study of cytomegalovirus exposure and HLA in healthy donors. Profiling relied on immunoSEQ multiplex PCR, and the TCRdb table lists in-frame clones only, not all of them. The sample holds tens of thousands of clones, 78% seen once. The sequencing input was PBMCs. The receptors originated from a man aged 40-50 years in good health and CMV-seronegative. CDR3s include the opening cysteine and the closing phenylalanine or tryptophan. D genes are given only for firm matches. Clone sizes are given selectively: once, few, many, or a class where the clone is expanded.

size	D	V	J	CDR3	DNA
.	TRBD1	TRBV5-1	TRBJ1-2	CASTTGQGYYGYTF	TGCGCCAGCACAACGGGACAGGGTTACTATGGCTACACCTTC
.	.	TRBV20-1	TRBJ2-5	CSARVKETQYF	TGCAGTGCTAGAGTAAAAGAGACCCAGTACTTC
.	.	TRBV7-3	TRBJ2-1	CASSLTPGTFSYNEQFF	TGTGCCAGCAGCCTAACCCCCGGGACTTTCTCCTACAATGAGCAGTTCTTC
few	TRBD1	TRBV19	TRBJ2-7	CASSTRTGAYEQYF	TGTGCCAGTAGTACCCGGACAGGGGCGTACGAGCAGTACTTC
.	TRBD1	TRBV6-5	TRBJ1-1	CASSVWDSEAFF	TGTGCCAGCAGTGTTTGGGACAGCGAAGCTTTCTTT
.	.	TRBV19	TRBJ1-4	CASSYTTYGPNEKLFF	TGTGCCAGTAGCTATACGACATATGGGCCTAATGAAAAACTGTTTTTT
.	.	TRBV14	TRBJ1-2	CASSTQDNYGYTF	TGTGCCAGCAGCACACAGGATAACTATGGCTACACCTTC
.	.	TRBV5-4	TRBJ1-1	CASSSPGLEAFF	TGTGCCAGCAGCTCCCCGGGTTTGGAAGCTTTCTTT
.	TRBD2	TRBV4-1	TRBJ2-2	CASSHLAGLAGGLSTGELFF	TGCGCCAGCAGCCACCTAGCGGGACTAGCGGGGGGGCTAAGCACCGGGGAGCTGTTTTTT
.	.	TRBV7-9	TRBJ2-6	CSSTFGWGVGGANVLTF	TGTTCCAGCACCTTCGGGTGGGGGGTTGGTGGGGCCAACGTCCTGACTTTC
.	TRBD1	TRBV7-9	TRBJ1-4	CASSLAGTGGGEKLFF	TGTGCCAGCAGCTTAGCTGGGACAGGGGGAGGTGAAAAACTGTTTTTT
.	TRBD1	TRBV6-5	TRBJ1-5	CASQSGQGPYQPQHF	TGTGCCAGTCAATCAGGACAGGGACCTTATCAGCCCCAGCATTTT
.	.	TRBV10-3	TRBJ1-4	CASYPTDSYYYEKLFF	TGTGCCTCCTACCCAACGGACAGTTACTACTATGAAAAACTGTTTTTT
.	TRBD1	TRBV5-1	TRBJ1-2	CASSLETGNYGYTF	TGCGCCAGCAGCTTGGAGACAGGGAACTATGGCTACACCTTC
once	.	TRBV21-1	TRBJ2-3	CASSPTSQGALPHTDTQYF	TGTGCCAGCAGCCCCACGTCGCAGGGGGCATTACCCCACACAGATACGCAGTATTTT
once	TRBD1	TRBV25-1	TRBJ2-2	CASSDSGTGSIGELFF	TGTGCCAGCAGTGATTCCGGGACAGGATCGATCGGGGAGCTGTTTTTT
.	.	TRBV5-1	TRBJ1-5	CASSLGERQPRHF	TGCGCCAGCAGCTTGGGGGAGAGGCAGCCCCGGCATTTT
.	.	TRBV10-3	TRBJ2-3	CAISDWTVTDTQYF	TGTGCCATCAGTGACTGGACAGTAACAGATACGCAGTATTTT
.	TRBD1	TRBV6-5	TRBJ1-5	CASRRDRVPNQPQHF	TGTGCCAGCAGACGAGACAGGGTCCCGAATCAGCCCCAGCATTTT
once	TRBD2	TRBV27	TRBJ2-7	CASSLGGRAHEQYF	TGTGCCAGCAGTTTAGGCGGGAGGGCCCACGAGCAGTACTTC
.	.	TRBV4-2	TRBJ2-7	CASSQDRRSSYEQYF	TGTGCCAGCAGCCAAGATCGGCGGAGCTCCTACGAGCAGTACTTC
.	.	TRBV7-8	TRBJ1-2	CASSSDPQGYGGYTF	TGTGCCAGCAGCTCAGACCCTCAGGGATATGGTGGCTACACCTTC
.	.	TRBV5-1	TRBJ2-7	CASSLASVRHEQYF	TGCGCCAGCAGCTTGGCGTCTGTCCGCCACGAGCAGTACTTC
once	.	TRBV27	TRBJ2-5	CASSPLSTELKETQYF	TGTGCCAGCAGTCCTCTGTCGACAGAGCTAAAAGAGACCCAGTACTTC
.	.	TRBV19	TRBJ1-6	CASSIRTGGSNSPLHF	TGTGCCAGTAGTATCAGAACCGGGGGGTCCAATTCACCCCTCCACTTT
.	.	TRBV2	TRBJ2-7	CAGSERRFYEQYF	TGTGCCGGCAGTGAACGGCGGTTCTACGAGCAGTACTTC
.	.	TRBV6-4	TRBJ2-1	CASSDSDNNEQFF	TGTGCCAGCAGTGACTCGGACAACAATGAGCAGTTCTTC
.	TRBD2	TRBV5-1	TRBJ2-2	CASSSQREGNTGELFF	TGCGCCAGCAGCTCCCAGCGGGAGGGGAACACCGGGGAGCTGTTTTTT
few	.	TRBV18	TRBJ2-3	CASSPPLFAGAGDTQYF	TGTGCCAGCTCACCACCGTTATTCGCAGGGGCGGGAGATACGCAGTATTTT
once	TRBD2	TRBV7-2	TRBJ2-3	CAGSLIGVGSGVDTQYF	TGTGCCGGCAGCTTAATTGGGGTAGGGAGCGGGGTAGATACGCAGTATTTT
.	TRBD2	TRBV7-2	TRBJ2-1	CASSLRLLGGSGNEQFF	TGTGCCAGCAGCTTAAGGTTATTGGGGGGGTCGGGCAATGAGCAGTTCTTC
.	.	TRBV7-8	TRBJ1-3	CASSGGGGNTIYF	TGTGCCAGCAGCGGGGGGGGTGGAAACACCATATATTTT
.	TRBD1	TRBV27	TRBJ1-2	CASSFRDRGAYGYTF	TGTGCCAGCAGTTTCCGGGACAGGGGTGCCTATGGCTACACCTTC
.	.	TRBV28	TRBJ1-1	CASSLFSGGGLKGAFF	TGTGCCAGCAGTCTTTTTTCGGGGGGGGGCCTAAAGGGAGCTTTCTTT
.	.	TRBV5-5	TRBJ1-5	CASSQLSNQPQHF	TGTGCCAGCAGCCAACTAAGCAATCAGCCCCAGCATTTT
.	.	TRBV2	TRBJ2-1	CASSEWRNEQFF	TGTGCCAGCAGTGAATGGCGGAATGAGCAGTTCTTC
once	.	TRBV21-1	TRBJ1-1	CASSKGEGEGTEAFF	TGTGCCAGCAGCAAAGGTGAAGGGGAAGGCACTGAAGCTTTCTTT
.	.	TRBV2	TRBJ2-5	CASSPGTGKETQYF	TGTGCCAGCAGCCCCGGGACTGGGAAAGAGACCCAGTACTTC
.	TRBD1	TRBV28	TRBJ1-2	CASDRANYGYTF	TGTGCGTCGGACAGGGCGAACTATGGCTACACCTTC
once	TRBD2	TRBV7-9	TRBJ2-1	CASSSPPSGSFDEQFF	TGTGCCAGCAGCTCTCCGCCTAGCGGGAGTTTCGATGAGCAGTTCTTC
.	.	TRBV21-1	TRBJ1-2	CASSKQTGVWGNYGYTF	TGTGCCAGCAGCAAGCAGACAGGGGTTTGGGGGAACTATGGCTACACCTTC
few	.	TRBV6-6	TRBJ1-1	CASSTRQGTEAFF	TGTGCCAGCAGTACACGGCAGGGGACTGAAGCTTTCTTT
.	.	TRBV5-1	TRBJ2-7	CASSFGLTSYEQYF	TGCGCCAGCAGCTTCGGACTTACCTCCTACGAGCAGTACTTC
.	TRBD2	TRBV7-9	TRBJ2-1	CASSLGVSGGDKFF	TGTGCCAGCAGCTTAGGGGTTAGCGGGGGGGATAAGTTCTTC
.	.	TRBV5-1	TRBJ1-1	CASSRTQSSTEAFF	TGCGCCAGCAGCCGAACACAAAGTTCCACTGAAGCTTTCTTT
.	TRBD2	TRBV4-1	TRBJ2-2	CASSQDRGLAGGYPNTGELFF	TGCGCCAGCAGCCAAGATCGGGGACTAGCGGGAGGTTACCCGAACACCGGGGAGCTGTTTTTT
.	TRBD2	TRBV11-2	TRBJ2-7	CASSARTSGNYEQYF	TGTGCCAGCAGTGCTCGGACTAGCGGGAACTACGAGCAGTACTTC
few	TRBD2	TRBV5-1	TRBJ2-7	CASSPRGGQGEQYF	TGCGCCAGCAGCCCGCGGGGGGGGCAAGGCGAGCAGTACTTC
.	.	TRBV2	TRBJ1-2	CASSQTANYGYTF	TGTGCCAGCAGCCAGACAGCTAACTATGGCTACACCTTC
medium-sized	.	TRBV5-4	TRBJ1-4	CASSFSQGPVGEKLFF	TGTGCCAGCAGCTTCTCCCAGGGTCCGGTGGGTGAAAAACTGTTTTTT
.	.	TRBV5-1	TRBJ2-5	CASSPQGLQETQYF	TGCGCCAGCAGCCCCCAGGGATTACAAGAGACCCAGTACTTC
.	.	TRBV28	TRBJ1-5	CASRRVFNQPQHF	TGTGCCAGCAGGAGGGTTTTCAATCAGCCCCAGCATTTT
.	.	TRBV6-5	TRBJ2-7	CASSYSRGSYEQYF	TGTGCCAGCAGTTACTCTAGGGGATCGTACGAGCAGTACTTC